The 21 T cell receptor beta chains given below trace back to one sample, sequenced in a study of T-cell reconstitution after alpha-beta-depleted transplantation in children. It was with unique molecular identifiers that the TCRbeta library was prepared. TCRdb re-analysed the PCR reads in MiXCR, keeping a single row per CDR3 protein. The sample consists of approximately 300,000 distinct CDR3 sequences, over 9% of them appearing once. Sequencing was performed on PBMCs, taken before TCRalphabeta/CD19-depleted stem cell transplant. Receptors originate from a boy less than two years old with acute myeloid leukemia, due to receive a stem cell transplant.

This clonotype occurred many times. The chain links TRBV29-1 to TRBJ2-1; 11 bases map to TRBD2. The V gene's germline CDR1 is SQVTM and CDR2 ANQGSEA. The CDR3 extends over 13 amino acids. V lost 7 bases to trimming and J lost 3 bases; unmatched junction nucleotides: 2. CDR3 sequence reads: CSAGTSGYNEQFF. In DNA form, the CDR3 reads TGCAGCGCTGGGACTAGCGGCTACAATGAGCAGTTCTTC.

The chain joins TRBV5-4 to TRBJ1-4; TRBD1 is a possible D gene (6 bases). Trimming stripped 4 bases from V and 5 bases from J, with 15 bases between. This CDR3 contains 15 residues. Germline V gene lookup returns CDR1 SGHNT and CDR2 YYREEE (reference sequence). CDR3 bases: TGTGCCAGCAGCAACCGACAGGTTCCCAATGAAAAACTGTTTTTT. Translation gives CASSNRQVPNEKLFF.

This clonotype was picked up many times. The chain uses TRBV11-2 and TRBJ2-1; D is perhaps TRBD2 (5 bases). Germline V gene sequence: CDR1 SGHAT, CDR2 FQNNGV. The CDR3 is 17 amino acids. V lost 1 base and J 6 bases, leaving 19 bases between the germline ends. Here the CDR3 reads CASSLGGLGLSTNEQFF. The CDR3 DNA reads TGTGCCAGCAGCTTAGGCGGGCTAGGTCTGTCGACCAATGAGCAGTTCTTC.

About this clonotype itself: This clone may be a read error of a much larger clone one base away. The CDR3 spells CASSQDTSGGRVFTDTQYF. The CDR3 DNA reads TGTGCCAGCAGCCAAGATACTAGCGGGGGCCGAGTATTCACAGATACGCAGTATTTT. The chain uses TRBV14 and TRBJ2-3, with 11 nucleotides matching TRBD2. Germline V CDR1 and CDR2: SGHDN, FVKESK. V lost 0 bases and J lost 2; bases outside the gene matches: 10. This CDR3 is 19 amino acids long.

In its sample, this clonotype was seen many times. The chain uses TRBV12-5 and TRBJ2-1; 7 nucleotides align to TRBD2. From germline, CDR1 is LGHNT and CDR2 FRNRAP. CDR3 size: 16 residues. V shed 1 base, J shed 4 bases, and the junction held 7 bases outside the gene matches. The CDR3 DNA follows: TGTGCTAGTGGTTTGGCCCTTAGCGGGTGGTACAATGAGCAGTTCTTC. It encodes CASGLALSGWYNEQFF.

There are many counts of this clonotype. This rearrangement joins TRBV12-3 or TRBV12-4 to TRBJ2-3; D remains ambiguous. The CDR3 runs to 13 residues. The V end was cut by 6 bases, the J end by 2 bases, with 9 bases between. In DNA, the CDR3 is TGTGCCAGCAGGGCGGACCTCACAGATACGCAGTATTTT. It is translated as CASRADLTDTQYF.

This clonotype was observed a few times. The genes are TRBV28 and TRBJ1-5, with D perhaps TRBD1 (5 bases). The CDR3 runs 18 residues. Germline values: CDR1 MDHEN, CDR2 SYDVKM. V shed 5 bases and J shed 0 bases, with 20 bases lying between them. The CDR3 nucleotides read TGTGCCAGCAGTCCGGGACCTATGCGGAAATATAGCAATCAGCCCCAGCATTTT. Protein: CASSPGPMRKYSNQPQHF.

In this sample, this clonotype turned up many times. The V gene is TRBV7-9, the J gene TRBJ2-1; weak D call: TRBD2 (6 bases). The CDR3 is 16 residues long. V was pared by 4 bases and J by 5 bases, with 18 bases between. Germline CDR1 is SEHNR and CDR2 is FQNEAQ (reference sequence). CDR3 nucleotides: TGTGCCAGCAGCTCACGACTAGATTCCCCTGACAATGAGCAGTTCTTC. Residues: CASSSRLDSPDNEQFF. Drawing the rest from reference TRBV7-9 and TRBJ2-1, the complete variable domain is DTGVSQNPRHKITKRGQNVTFRCDPISEHNRLYWYRQTLGQGPEFLTYFQNEAQLEKSRLLSDRFSAERPKGSFSTLEIQRTEQGDSAMYLCASSSRLDSPDNEQFFGPGTRLTVL.

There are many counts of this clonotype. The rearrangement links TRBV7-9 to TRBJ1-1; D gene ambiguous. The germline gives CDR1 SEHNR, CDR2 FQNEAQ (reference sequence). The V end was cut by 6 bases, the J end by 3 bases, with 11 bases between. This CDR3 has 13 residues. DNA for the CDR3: TGTGCCAGCAGTTCGCGGGTGGACACTGAAGCTTTCTTT. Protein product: CASSSRVDTEAFF. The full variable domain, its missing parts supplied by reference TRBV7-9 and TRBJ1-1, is DTGVSQNPRHKITKRGQNVTFRCDPISEHNRLYWYRQTLGQGPEFLTYFQNEAQLEKSRLLSDRFSAERPKGSFSTLEIQRTEQGDSAMYLCASSSRVDTEAFFGQGTRLTVV.

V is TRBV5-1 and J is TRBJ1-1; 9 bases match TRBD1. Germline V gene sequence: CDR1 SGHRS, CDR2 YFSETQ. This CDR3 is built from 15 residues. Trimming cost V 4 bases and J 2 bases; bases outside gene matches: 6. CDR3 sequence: CASSTRTGANTEAFF. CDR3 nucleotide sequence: TGCGCCAGCAGCACGAGGACAGGGGCTAACACTGAAGCTTTCTTT.

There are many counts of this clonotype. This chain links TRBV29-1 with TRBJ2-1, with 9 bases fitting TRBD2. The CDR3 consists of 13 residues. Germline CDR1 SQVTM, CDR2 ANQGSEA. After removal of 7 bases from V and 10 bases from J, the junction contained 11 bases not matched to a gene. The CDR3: CSAISGGRGEQFF. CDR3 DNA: TGCAGCGCCATCAGCGGGGGGCGAGGAGAGCAGTTCTTC.

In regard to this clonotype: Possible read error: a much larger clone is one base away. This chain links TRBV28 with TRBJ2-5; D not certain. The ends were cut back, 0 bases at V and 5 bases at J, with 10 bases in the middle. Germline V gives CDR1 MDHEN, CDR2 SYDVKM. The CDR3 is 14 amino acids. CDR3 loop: CASSLWVRKETQYF. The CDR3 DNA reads TGTGCCAGCAGTTTATGGGTGAGGAAGGAGACCCAGTACTTC.

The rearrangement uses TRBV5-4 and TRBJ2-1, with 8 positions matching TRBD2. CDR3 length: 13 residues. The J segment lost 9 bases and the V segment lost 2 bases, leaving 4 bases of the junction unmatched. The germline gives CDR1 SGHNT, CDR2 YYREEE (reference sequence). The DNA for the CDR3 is TGTGCCAGCAGCTTTCCGGGAGGGGGTGAGCAGTTCTTC. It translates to CASSFPGGGEQFF. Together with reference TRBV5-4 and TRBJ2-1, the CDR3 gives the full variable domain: ETGVTQSPTHLIKTRGQQVTLRCSSQSGHNTVSWYQQALGQGPQFIFQYYREEENGRGNFPPRFSGLQFPNYSSELNVNALELDDSALYLCASSFPGGGEQFFGPGTRLTVL.

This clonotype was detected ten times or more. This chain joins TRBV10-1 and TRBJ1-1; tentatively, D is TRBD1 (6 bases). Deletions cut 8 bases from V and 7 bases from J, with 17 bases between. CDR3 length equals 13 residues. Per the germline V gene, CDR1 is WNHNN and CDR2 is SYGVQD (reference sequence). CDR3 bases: TGCGCCAGCCCCTGGGGGCCGGGGTGTGAAGCTTTCTTT. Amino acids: CASPWGPGCEAFF.

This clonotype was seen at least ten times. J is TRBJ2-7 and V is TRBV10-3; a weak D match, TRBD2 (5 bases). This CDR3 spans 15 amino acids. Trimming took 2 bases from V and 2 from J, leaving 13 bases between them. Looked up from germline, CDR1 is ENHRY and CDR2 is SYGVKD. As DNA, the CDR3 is TGTGCCATCAGTGAGGGATCGGGAATTACCTACGAGCAGTACTTC. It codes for CAISEGSGITYEQYF.

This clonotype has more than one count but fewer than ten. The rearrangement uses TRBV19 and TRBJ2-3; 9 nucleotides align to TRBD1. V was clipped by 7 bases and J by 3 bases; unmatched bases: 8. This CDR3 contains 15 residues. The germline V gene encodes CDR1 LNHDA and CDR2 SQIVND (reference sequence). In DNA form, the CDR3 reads TGTGCCAGTAACCCTGACAGGGGGAAAACAGATACGCAGTATTTT. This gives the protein CASNPDRGKTDTQYF.

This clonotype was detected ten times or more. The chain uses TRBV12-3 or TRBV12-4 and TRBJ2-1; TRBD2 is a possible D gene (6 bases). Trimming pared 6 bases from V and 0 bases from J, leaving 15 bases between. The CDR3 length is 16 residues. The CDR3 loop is CASRISGASSYNEQFF. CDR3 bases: TGTGCCAGCAGAATTAGCGGAGCCAGCTCCTACAATGAGCAGTTCTTC.

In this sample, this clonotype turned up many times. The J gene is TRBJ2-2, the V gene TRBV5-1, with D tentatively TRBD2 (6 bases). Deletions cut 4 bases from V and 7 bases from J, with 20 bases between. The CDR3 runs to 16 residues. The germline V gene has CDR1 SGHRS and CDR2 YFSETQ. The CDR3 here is CASSLSGPEWDGELFF. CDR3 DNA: TGCGCCAGCAGCCTTAGCGGCCCCGAGTGGGACGGGGAGCTGTTTTTT. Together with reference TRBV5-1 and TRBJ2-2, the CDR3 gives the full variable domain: KAGVTQTPRYLIKTRGQQVTLSCSPISGHRSVSWYQQTPGQGLQFLFEYFSETQRNKGNFPGRFSGRQFSNSRSEMNVSTLELGDSALYLCASSLSGPEWDGELFFGEGSRLTVL.

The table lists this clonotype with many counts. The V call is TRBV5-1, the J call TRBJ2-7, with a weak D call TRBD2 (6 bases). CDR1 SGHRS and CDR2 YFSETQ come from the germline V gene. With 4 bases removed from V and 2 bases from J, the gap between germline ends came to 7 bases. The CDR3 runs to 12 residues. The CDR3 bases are TGCGCCAGCAGCGGGACTCCCTACGAGCAGTACTTC. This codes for CASSGTPYEQYF.

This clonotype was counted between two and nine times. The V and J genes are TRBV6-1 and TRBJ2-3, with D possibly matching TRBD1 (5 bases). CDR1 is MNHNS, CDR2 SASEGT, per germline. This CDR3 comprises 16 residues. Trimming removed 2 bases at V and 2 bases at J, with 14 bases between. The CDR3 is CASSERGRAVTDTQYF. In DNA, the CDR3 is TGTGCCAGCAGTGAAAGGGGCAGGGCGGTCACAGATACGCAGTATTTT.

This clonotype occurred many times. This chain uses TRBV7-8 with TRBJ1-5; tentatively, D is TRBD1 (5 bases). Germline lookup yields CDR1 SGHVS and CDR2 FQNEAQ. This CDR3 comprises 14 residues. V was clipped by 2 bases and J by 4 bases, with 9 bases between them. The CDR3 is CASSLLTDNQPQHF. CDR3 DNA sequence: TGTGCCAGCAGCTTACTGACAGATAATCAGCCCCAGCATTTT.